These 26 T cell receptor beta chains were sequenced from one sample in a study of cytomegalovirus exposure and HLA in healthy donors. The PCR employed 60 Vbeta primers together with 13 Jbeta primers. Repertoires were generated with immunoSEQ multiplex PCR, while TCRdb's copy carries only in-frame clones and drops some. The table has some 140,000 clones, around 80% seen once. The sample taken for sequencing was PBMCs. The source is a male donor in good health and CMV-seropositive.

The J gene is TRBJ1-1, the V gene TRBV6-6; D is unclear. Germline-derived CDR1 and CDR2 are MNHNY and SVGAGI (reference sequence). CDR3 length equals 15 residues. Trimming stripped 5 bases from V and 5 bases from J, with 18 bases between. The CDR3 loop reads CASSPSPDRGTEAFF. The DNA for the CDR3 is TGTGCCAGCAGTCCTTCTCCCGACCGGGGTACTGAAGCTTTCTTT.

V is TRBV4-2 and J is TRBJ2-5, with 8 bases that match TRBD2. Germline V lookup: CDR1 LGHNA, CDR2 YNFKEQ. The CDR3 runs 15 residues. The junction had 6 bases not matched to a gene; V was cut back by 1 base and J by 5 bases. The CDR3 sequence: CASSQAGGAGETQYF. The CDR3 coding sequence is TGTGCCAGCAGCCAAGCGGGGGGGGCCGGGGAGACCCAGTACTTC.

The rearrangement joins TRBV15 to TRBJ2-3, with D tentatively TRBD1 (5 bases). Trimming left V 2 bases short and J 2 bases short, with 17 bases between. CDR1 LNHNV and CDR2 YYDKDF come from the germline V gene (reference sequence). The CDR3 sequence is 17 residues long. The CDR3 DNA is TGTGCCACCAGCAGATCCCCGTCGACAGCCAACACAGATACGCAGTATTTT. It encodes CATSRSPSTANTDTQYF.

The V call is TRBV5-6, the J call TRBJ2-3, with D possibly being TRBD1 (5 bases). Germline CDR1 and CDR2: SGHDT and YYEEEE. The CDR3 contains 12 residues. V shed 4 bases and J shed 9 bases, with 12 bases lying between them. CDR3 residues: CASSLLDNTQYF. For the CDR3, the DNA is TGTGCCAGCAGCCTACTGGACAACACGCAGTATTTT.

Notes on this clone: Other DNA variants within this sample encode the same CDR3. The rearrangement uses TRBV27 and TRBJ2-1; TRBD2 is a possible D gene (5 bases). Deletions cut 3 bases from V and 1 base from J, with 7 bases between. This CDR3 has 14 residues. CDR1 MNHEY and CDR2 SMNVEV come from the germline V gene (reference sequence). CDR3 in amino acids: CASSLSGSYNEQFF. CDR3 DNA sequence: TGTGCCAGCAGTTTGTCGGGATCCTACAATGAGCAGTTCTTC.

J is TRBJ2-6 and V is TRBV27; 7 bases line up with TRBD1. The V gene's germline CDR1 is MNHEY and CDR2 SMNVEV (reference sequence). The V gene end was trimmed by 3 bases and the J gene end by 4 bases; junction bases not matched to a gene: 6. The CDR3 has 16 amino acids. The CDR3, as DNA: TGTGCCAGCAGTTTTTTACAGGGGACCGGGGCCAACGTCCTGACTTTC. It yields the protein CASSFLQGTGANVLTF.

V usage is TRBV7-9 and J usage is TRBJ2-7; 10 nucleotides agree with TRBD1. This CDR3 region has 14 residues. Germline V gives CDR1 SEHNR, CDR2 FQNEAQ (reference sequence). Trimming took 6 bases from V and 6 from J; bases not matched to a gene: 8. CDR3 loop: CASRPGTGASEQYF. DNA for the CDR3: TGTGCCAGCAGGCCCGGGACAGGGGCTTCCGAGCAGTACTTC. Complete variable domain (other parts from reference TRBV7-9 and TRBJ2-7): DTGVSQNPRHKITKRGQNVTFRCDPISEHNRLYWYRQTLGQGPEFLTYFQNEAQLEKSRLLSDRFSAERPKGSFSTLEIQRTEQGDSAMYLCASRPGTGASEQYFGPGTRLTVT.

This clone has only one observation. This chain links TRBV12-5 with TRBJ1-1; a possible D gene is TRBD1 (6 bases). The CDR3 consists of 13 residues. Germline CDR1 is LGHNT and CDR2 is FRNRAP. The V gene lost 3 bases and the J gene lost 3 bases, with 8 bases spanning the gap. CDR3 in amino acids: CASGFRGDTEAFF. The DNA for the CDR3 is TGTGCTAGTGGTTTCAGGGGAGACACTGAAGCTTTCTTT.

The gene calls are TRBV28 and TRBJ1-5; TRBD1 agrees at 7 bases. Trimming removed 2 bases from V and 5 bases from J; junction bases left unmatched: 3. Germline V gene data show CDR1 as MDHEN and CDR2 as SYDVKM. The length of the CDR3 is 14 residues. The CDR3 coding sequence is TGTGCCAGCAGTTTAGACAGGGACGATCAGCCCCAGCATTTT. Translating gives CASSLDRDDQPQHF.

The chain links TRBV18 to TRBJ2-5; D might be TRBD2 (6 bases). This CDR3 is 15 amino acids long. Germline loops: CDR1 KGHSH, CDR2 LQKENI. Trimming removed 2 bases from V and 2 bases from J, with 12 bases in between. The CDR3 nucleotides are TGTGCCAGCTCACCAGTCATCGGGAGTCAAGAGACCCAGTACTTC. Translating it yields CASSPVIGSQETQYF. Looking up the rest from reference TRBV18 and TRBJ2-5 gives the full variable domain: NAGVMQNPRHLVRRRGQEARLRCSPMKGHSHVYWYRQLPEEGLKFMVYLQKENIIDESGMPKERFSAEFPKEGPSILRIQQVVRGDSAAYFCASSPVIGSQETQYFGPGTRLLVL.

This CDR3 reads CASSQEGTEVDGYTF. CDR3 nucleotide sequence: TGCGCCAGCAGCCAAGAGGGGACAGAGGTTGATGGCTACACCTTC. The chain uses TRBV4-1 and TRBJ1-2, with TRBD1 identical over 7 bases. CDR1 and CDR2 from the germline V gene are MGHRA and YSYEKL. V lost 0 bases and J lost 6; bases outside the gene matches: 7. The CDR3 sequence is 15 residues long.

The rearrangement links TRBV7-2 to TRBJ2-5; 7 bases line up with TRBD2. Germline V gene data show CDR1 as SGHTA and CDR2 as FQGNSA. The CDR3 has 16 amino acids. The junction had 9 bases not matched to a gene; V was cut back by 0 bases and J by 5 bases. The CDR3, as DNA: TGTGCCAGCAGCTTAGCCGTGGAGGGAGGGTGGGAGACCCAGTACTTC. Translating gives CASSLAVEGGWETQYF.

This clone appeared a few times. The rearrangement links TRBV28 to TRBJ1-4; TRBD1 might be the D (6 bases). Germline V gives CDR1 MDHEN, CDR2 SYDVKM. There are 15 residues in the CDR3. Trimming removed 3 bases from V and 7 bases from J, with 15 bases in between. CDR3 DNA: TGTGCCAGCAGTTTGCCCCGCAGCAGGGGTGAAAAACTGTTTTTT. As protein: CASSLPRSRGEKLFF. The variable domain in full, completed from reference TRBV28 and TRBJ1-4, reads DVKVTQSSRYLVKRTGEKVFLECVQDMDHENMFWYRQDPGLGLRLIYFSYDVKMKEKGDIPEGYSVSREKKERFSLILESASTNQTSMYLCASSLPRSRGEKLFFGSGTQLSVL.

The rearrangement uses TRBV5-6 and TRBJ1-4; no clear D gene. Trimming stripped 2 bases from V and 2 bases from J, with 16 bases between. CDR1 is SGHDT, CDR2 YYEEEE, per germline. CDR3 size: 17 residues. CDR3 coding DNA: TGTGCCAGCAGCTTAGGCGCAGGAGTAGCGACTAATGAAAAACTGTTTTTT. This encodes CASSLGAGVATNEKLFF.

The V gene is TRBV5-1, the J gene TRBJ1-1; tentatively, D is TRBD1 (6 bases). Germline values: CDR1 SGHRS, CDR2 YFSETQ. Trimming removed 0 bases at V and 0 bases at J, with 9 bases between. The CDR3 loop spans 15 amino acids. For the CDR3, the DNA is TGCGCCAGCAGCTTGGCAGGGGCGATGAACACTGAAGCTTTCTTT. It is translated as CASSLAGAMNTEAFF.

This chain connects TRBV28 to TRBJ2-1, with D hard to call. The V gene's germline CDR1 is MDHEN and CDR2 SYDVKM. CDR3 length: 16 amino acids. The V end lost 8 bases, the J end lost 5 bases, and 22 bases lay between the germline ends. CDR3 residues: CASPPFTFDDNNEQFF. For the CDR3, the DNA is TGTGCCAGCCCGCCCTTTACTTTTGACGACAACAATGAGCAGTTCTTC.

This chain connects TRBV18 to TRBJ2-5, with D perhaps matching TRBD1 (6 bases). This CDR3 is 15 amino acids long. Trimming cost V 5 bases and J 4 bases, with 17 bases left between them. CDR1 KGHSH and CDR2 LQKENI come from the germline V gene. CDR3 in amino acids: CASSAYRDQGETQYF. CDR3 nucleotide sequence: TGTGCCAGCTCAGCCTACAGGGACCAGGGAGAGACCCAGTACTTC.

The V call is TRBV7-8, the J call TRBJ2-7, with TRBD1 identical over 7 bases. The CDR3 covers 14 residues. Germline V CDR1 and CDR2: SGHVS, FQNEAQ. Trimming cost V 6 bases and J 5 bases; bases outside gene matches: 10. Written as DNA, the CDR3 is TGTGCCAGCAGACAGACAGGGTCATACAACGAGCAGTACTTC. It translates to CASRQTGSYNEQYF. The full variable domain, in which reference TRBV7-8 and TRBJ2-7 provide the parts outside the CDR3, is GAGVSQSPRYKVAKRGQDVALRCDPISGHVSLFWYQQALGQGPEFLTYFQNEAQLDKSGLPSDRFFAERPEGSVSTLKIQRTQQEDSAVYLCASRQTGSYNEQYFGPGTRLTVT.

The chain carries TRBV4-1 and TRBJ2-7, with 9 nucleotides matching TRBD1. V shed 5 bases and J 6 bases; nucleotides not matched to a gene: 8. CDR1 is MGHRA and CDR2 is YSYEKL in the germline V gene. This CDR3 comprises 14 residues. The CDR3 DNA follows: TGCGCCAGCAGCGTCGGGACAGGGTTTTCCGAGCAGTACTTC. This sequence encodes CASSVGTGFSEQYF.

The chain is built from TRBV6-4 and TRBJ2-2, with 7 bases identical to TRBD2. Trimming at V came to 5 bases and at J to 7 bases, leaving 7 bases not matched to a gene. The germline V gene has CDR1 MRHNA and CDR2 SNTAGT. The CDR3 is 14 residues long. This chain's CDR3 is CASSNTTSVGELFF. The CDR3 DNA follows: TGTGCCAGCAGTAACACTACTAGCGTCGGGGAGCTGTTTTTT.

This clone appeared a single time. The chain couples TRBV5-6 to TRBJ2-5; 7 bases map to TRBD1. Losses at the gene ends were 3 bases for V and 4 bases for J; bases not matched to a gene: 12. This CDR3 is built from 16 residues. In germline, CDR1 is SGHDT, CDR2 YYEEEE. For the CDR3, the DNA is TGTGCCAGCAGCTCCCCCGGACAGGACGGTCGAGAGACCCAGTACTTC. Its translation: CASSSPGQDGRETQYF.

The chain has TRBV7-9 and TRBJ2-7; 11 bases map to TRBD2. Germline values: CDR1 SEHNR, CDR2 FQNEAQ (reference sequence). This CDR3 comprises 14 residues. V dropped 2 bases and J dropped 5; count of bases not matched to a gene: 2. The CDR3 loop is CASSLILAGDEQYF. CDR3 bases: TGTGCCAGCAGCTTAATACTAGCGGGAGACGAGCAGTACTTC.

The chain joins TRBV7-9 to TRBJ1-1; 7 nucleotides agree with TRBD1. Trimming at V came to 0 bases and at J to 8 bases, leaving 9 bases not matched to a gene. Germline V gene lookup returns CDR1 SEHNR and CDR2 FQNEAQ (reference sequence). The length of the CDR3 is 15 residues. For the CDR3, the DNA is TGTGCCAGCAGCTTAGCAAGAGGGACAGCCTTAGAAGCTTTCTTT. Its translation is CASSLARGTALEAFF.

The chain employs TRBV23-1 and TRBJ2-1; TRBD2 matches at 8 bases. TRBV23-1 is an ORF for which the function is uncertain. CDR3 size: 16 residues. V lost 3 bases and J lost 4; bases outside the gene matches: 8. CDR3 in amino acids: CASSHRRTSGYNEQFF. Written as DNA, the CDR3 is TGCGCCAGCAGTCACCGCCGAACTAGCGGATACAATGAGCAGTTCTTC.

This CDR3 is CASSLVAGASTDTQYF. The CDR3 DNA reads as TGTGCCAGCAGCTTAGTAGCGGGGGCTAGCACAGATACGCAGTATTTT. The chain carries TRBV11-1 and TRBJ2-3; 9 nucleotides match TRBD2. V lost 1 base, J lost 0 bases, and 2 bases stayed unmatched. Germline CDR1 reads SGHAT; CDR2 reads FQDESV (reference sequence). CDR3 length: 16 amino acids.

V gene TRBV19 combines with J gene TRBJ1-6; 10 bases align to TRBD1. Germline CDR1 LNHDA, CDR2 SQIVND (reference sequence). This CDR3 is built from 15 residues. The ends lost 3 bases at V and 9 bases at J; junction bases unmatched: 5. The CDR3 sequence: CASSIRQGAGSPLHF. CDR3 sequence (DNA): TGTGCCAGTAGTATCCGACAGGGGGCCGGTTCACCCCTCCACTTT.